The next 9 T cell receptor beta chains were all read from a single sample in a study of PD-L1 blockade in urothelial cancer. Method: immunoSEQ multiplex PCR; TCRdb's copy keeps in-frame clones and lacks some. Among 45,000 to 60,000 clones, more than 75% were seen once, and the ten largest hold 2.4%. Indicated time point: peripheral blood 6 weeks after treatment start. Sequences were derived from PBMCs, sampled around atezolizumab (anti-PD-L1) treatment. The receptors were gathered from a man aged 55 to 70 with urothelial cancer.

The chain uses TRBV5-1 and TRBJ1-6; 7 bases line up with TRBD1. The CDR3 length is 14 residues. CDR1 is SGHRS and CDR2 is YFSETQ in the germline V gene. V shed 1 base and J 6 bases; nucleotides not matched to a gene: 1. The CDR3 bases are TGCGCCAGCAGCTTGACAGGGGTTAATTCACCCCTCCACTTT. This encodes CASSLTGVNSPLHF.

This clone has just one count. This sequence joins TRBV7-2 and TRBJ1-3; D is possibly TRBD1 (5 bases). CDR3 length: 16 amino acids. Per germline, CDR1 SGHTA and CDR2 FQGNSA. Trimming left V 1 base short and J 0 bases short, with 10 bases between. The CDR3 loop reads CASSLVPGPSGNTIYF. The DNA of the CDR3 is TGTGCCAGCAGCTTAGTACCAGGGCCCTCTGGAAACACCATATATTTT.

This clone was found once. This sequence joins TRBV10-3 and TRBJ1-6; D is undetermined. V was trimmed by 8 bases and J by 7 bases, leaving 12 bases between them. This CDR3 comprises 13 residues. The germline V gene encodes CDR1 ENHRY and CDR2 SYGVKD. CDR3 loop: CAIGGMANSPLHF. The CDR3 nucleotides are TGTGCCATCGGAGGTATGGCAAATTCACCCCTCCACTTT.

The rearrangement joins TRBV27 to TRBJ2-2; D gene unclear. Germline CDR1 is MNHEY and CDR2 is SMNVEV (reference sequence). CDR3 size: 16 residues. The V end was cut by 4 bases, the J end by 4 bases, with 16 bases between. The CDR3: CASSWAPSASTGELFF. In nucleotides, the CDR3 is TGTGCCAGCAGTTGGGCCCCTTCGGCGAGCACCGGGGAGCTGTTTTTT.

The chain links TRBV6-5 to TRBJ2-2, with 8 positions matching TRBD1. V was clipped by 8 bases and J by 7 bases; unmatched bases: 3. Germline CDR1 is MNHEY and CDR2 is SVGAGI. The CDR3 contains 12 residues. The CDR3 DNA reads as TGTGCCAGCGGCAGGGGGCGCGGGGAGCTGTTTTTT. The encoded protein is CASGRGRGELFF.

The genes are TRBV4-1 and TRBJ1-5, with 10 positions matching TRBD1. Germline V gives CDR1 MGHRA, CDR2 YSYEKL. The CDR3 covers 16 residues. V was pared by 0 bases and J by 5 bases, with 4 bases of the junction left unmatched. CDR3 in DNA: TGCGCCAGCAGCCAAGACCCGGGACAGGGGTATCAGCCCCAGCATTTT. Translated, it gives CASSQDPGQGYQPQHF.

CDR3 nucleotides: TGTGCCAGTAGTGTACTAGCGGGAGGGCCCTACGAGCAGTACTTC. Translated, it gives CASSVLAGGPYEQYF. This chain links TRBV19 with TRBJ2-7; 13 bases match TRBD2. The trim removed 5 bases at V and 2 bases at J, leaving 3 bases unmatched. The CDR3 is 15 amino acids. Per the germline V gene, CDR1 is LNHDA and CDR2 is SQIVND (reference sequence).

The CDR3 loop reads CASSAGQLPGYTF. CDR3 sequence (DNA): TGTGCCAGCAGCGCCGGACAGCTACCGGGCTACACCTTC. The chain uses TRBV9 and TRBJ1-2, with D maybe TRBD1 (6 bases). Germline V lookup: CDR1 SGDLS, CDR2 YYNGEE. The V end lost 3 bases, the J end lost 8 bases, and 14 bases lay between the germline ends. This CDR3 is 13 amino acids long.

This sequence joins TRBV7-9 and TRBJ1-1; D remains ambiguous. The V and J ends lost 0 bases and 10 bases respectively, with 15 bases between them. The CDR3 is 14 residues long. The germline gives CDR1 SEHNR, CDR2 FQNEAQ (reference sequence). The CDR3 protein is CASSLAGGRAGAFF. CDR3 bases: TGTGCCAGCAGCTTAGCGGGAGGGAGGGCTGGAGCTTTCTTT. Full variable domain (missing parts from reference TRBV7-9 and TRBJ1-1): DTGVSQNPRHKITKRGQNVTFRCDPISEHNRLYWYRQTLGQGPEFLTYFQNEAQLEKSRLLSDRFSAERPKGSFSTLEIQRTEQGDSAMYLCASSLAGGRAGAFFGQGTRLTVV.